This T cell receptor (beta chain) came from a study of CD4 T cells in relation to SARS-CoV-2 and coronaviruses. TCRdb keeps only in-frame clones here, not all; method: immunoSEQ multiplex PCR. The data show about 59,000 clones, 86% seen once. V lost 6 bases, J lost 7 bases, and 15 bases lay in between. Germline loops: CDR1 MDHEN, CDR2 SYDVKM. CDR3 length: 13 residues. Unexposed donor CD4+ T cells date from about 2011-2018, before the COVID-19 pandemic. Naive and memory CD4+ T cells were separated from cryopreserved PBMCs. This TCR was sampled from a human donor in good health. Input material: memory CD4+ T cells from PBMCs. This chain links TRBV28 with TRBJ1-2, with D unresolved. The CDR3 protein is CASRDTKWAGYTF. In DNA, the CDR3 is TGTGCCAGCAGAGACACGAAGTGGGCTGGCTACACCTTC.